The clone carrying this T cell receptor (beta chain) has ten or more counts. This sample was included in a study of regulatory T cells in long-lasting Graves disease. Trimming took off 4 bases at V and 4 bases at J, with 19 bases between the two ends. This CDR3 spans 16 amino acids. Germline V gene data show CDR1 as SGDLS and CDR2 as YYNGEE. Time point given: newly diagnosed GD, antithyroid drugs for less than 3 months. Extracted RNA from PBMCs served as the source of the TCR library. Construction of TCR beta libraries relied on iRepertoire HTBI primers and on Arm-PCR targeting CDR3 regions. TCRdb recomputed calls from the multiplex PCR reads with MiXCR, one row per CDR3 protein. The repertoire has 200,000 to 250,000 distinct CDR3 sequences, approximately 20% of them found once; the top ten carry around 21%.

The starting material was peripheral blood mononuclear cells (PBMCs), obtained at new diagnosis, from a patient treated with antithyroid drugs. The TCR sequence derives from a female donor with Graves disease. V gene TRBV9 combines with J gene TRBJ2-3; either TRBD1 or TRBD2 may fit D (6 bases each). CDR3 residues: CASSPHGGGIADTQYF. CDR3 nucleotide sequence: TGTGCCAGCAGCCCACACGGGGGCGGGATCGCAGATACGCAGTATTTT.